Listed below are T cell receptor beta chains from one sample, sequenced in a study of blood T cell repertoires in COVID-19. Assay used: immunoSEQ multiplex PCR; TCRdb lists only in-frame clones, some missing. The table includes approximately 90,000 clones, about 91% detected once. The sample consisted of peripheral blood. These receptor sequences come from a man in his 60s with acute or convalescent COVID-19. The conserved cysteine and the conserved F or W are not part of the CDR3 here.

J gene,V gene,CDR3 protein
TRBJ1-4,TRBV2,ASQGNEKLF
TRBJ1-5,TRBV28,ASSYHPTELNQPQH
TRBJ2-1,TRBV5-4,ASSRRAGTGDYNEQF
TRBJ2-3,TRBV30,AWSKVGGYTDTQY
TRBJ2-5,TRBV7-9,ASSLEGAQETQY
TRBJ1-2,TRBV4-1,ASSQEEVGGRYGYT
TRBJ1-1,TRBV5-4,ASMKRGPTEAF
TRBJ2-7,TRBV7-9,ASSLRGSDEQY
TRBJ2-1,TRBV10-1,ASSEEGVRNEQF
TRBJ1-2,TRBV4-1,ASSQDRRRGQGYT
TRBJ2-7,TRBV21-1,ASSKALGTPSHEQY
TRBJ2-7,TRBV3-1/TRBV3-2,ASSRRRGFLFDEQY
TRBJ1-2,TRBV5-6,ASSRGDKTGYT
TRBJ1-4,TRBV18,ASSPDTATNEKLF
TRBJ2-5,TRBV18,ASSRTGGQETQY
TRBJ1-3,TRBV3-1/TRBV3-2,ASRSVWGQGNSGNTIY
TRBJ1-5,TRBV6-6,ASSYLDRQPQH
TRBJ2-5,TRBV5-1,ASSGGQFQETQY
TRBJ2-5,TRBV2,ASRETGTEPRETQY
TRBJ2-7,TRBV5-5,ASSFFETGKNEQY
TRBJ1-4,TRBV5-5,ASSLEGGANEKLF
TRBJ2-2,TRBV28,ASSFTGTSGTGELF
TRBJ2-7,TRBV7-8,ASSLVELDPLYEQY
TRBJ1-2,TRBV5-1,ASSWARAQDGYT
TRBJ2-1,TRBV10-1,ASSESREAINEQF
TRBJ2-2,TRBV7-9,ASSPSNTGELF
TRBJ1-2,TRBV11-2,ASSLRIRGGDGYT
TRBJ1-4,TRBV6-5,ASILNEKLF
TRBJ1-2,TRBV5-4,ASSRGGGNRGYT
TRBJ1-6,TRBV5-1,ASSLGSIRDSPLH
TRBJ2-5,TRBV21-1,ASSKERGSRGGRETQY
TRBJ1-2,TRBV3-1/TRBV3-2,ASSQETGRGSYGYT
TRBJ1-1,TRBV9,ASSAITGLNTEAF
TRBJ1-5,TRBV6-5,ASRKQGSNQPQH
TRBJ2-1,TRBV3-1/TRBV3-2,ASSQGRGAGSYNEQF
TRBJ1-2,TRBV12-5,ATDRRGLGYT
TRBJ2-3,TRBV5-1,ASSSSGGQDTQY
TRBJ1-1,TRBV10-1,ASSDGLRGNTEAF
TRBJ2-2,TRBV9,ASSVGPGTGELF
TRBJ2-5,TRBV10-2,ASSETTGQETQY
TRBJ1-1,TRBV10-3,ATLGQGGTEAF
TRBJ1-1,TRBV30,AWSIQMNTEAF
TRBJ2-5,TRBV27,ASTSRGVGGRQETQY
TRBJ1-5,TRBV6-6,ASRGPGGSGNQPQH
TRBJ2-7,TRBV6-5,ASSTRGYPDEQY
TRBJ2-5,TRBV5-1,ASSLGGVRETQY
TRBJ2-7,TRBV7-2,ASSQLAGVGEQY
TRBJ2-5,TRBV6-5,ASRGPQETQY
TRBJ2-7,TRBV11-2,ASSSVAGGSSYEQY
TRBJ2-7,TRBV9,ASSATGHSSYEQY
TRBJ1-4,TRBV19,ASSLLWAVNEKLF
TRBJ2-1,TRBV6-5,ASSYKGDSNEQF
TRBJ2-7,TRBV19,ASSITGGPYEQY
TRBJ1-3,TRBV2,ASSTKGAGSGNTIY
TRBJ2-5,TRBV21-1,ASSKGGQQETQY
TRBJ2-7,TRBV27,ASIRQGPPYEQY
TRBJ1-2,TRBV30,AWTAGYGYT